What follows describes a single T cell receptor (beta chain). Its target is unknown. This CDR3 contains 14 residues. CDR1 is SNHLY and CDR2 is FYNNEI in the germline V gene. V lost 9 bases to trimming and J lost 8 bases, with 20 bases between them. Clones were sequenced by immunoSEQ multiplex PCR, and TCRdb holds only the in-frame ones, with some missing. The top ten hold approximately 0.4% of the sample, which has about 59,000 clones, almost 95% seen once. The data were taken from a study of graft-versus-host responses after intestinal transplantation. For the study at large: As for transplant type, recipients had multivisceral, liver-intestinal, or isolated intestinal grafts. Findings and limits, study-wide: In patients with graft-donor T cell macrochimerism, allograft graft-versus-host to host-versus-graft clonal ratios were high.

The source is a human donor who was the organ donor for an intestinal transplant. The specimen was unstimulated CD4+ T cells sorted from spleen or lymph node cells, collected before transplant. The chain joins TRBV2 to TRBJ2-1; D may be TRBD2 (5 bases). As DNA, the CDR3 is TGTGCCAGTAGAAAGGAGGAACTACTACATGAGCAGTTCTTC. The encoded protein is CASRKEELLHEQFF.